This paragraph covers one TCR beta chain sequence. The antigen is undetermined. V lost 1 base and J 0 bases, leaving 14 bases between the germline ends. Germline CDR1 LGHDT, CDR2 YNNKEL (reference sequence). CDR3 length: 17 residues. The sample originates from a study of T cell responses to AZD1222 COVID-19 vaccine. The study, taken as a whole, reports: Clonal diversity was possibly underestimated, and white British individuals and females predominated among donors. Baseline antibody screening turned up just 6 or 7 seropositive AZD1222 recipients. Repertoires were sampled only after the peak T cell response. Vaccine-related CD4 TCRs covered spike, predominating at 160-218 and 743-854.

TCRdb's copy holds only in-frame clones and misses some; the assay was immunoSEQ multiplex PCR. This sample yields around 81,000 clones, of which approximately 89% are seen a single time; more than 7.5% belongs to the top ten. The TCR comes from an adult who received the AZD1222 COVID-19 vaccine. The material was peripheral blood, obtained 28 days after the second AZD1222 dose. The gene calls are TRBV3-1 (or the pseudogene TRBV3-2) and TRBJ2-3; D is possibly TRBD1 or TRBD2 (5 bases each). The DNA for the CDR3 is TGTGCCAGCAGCCAAGTACTCGTGGGACCCAGCACAGATACGCAGTATTTT. This gives the protein CASSQVLVGPSTDTQYF.